This passage covers 22 T cell receptor beta chains from one sample sequenced in a study of blood T cell repertoires in COVID-19. The repertoire was sequenced with immunoSEQ multiplex PCR; TCRdb's copy has only in-frame clones and lacks some. The sample consists of approximately 140,000 clones, around 89% of them appearing once. The material sequenced was peripheral blood. The receptor set was obtained from a human donor with COVID-19, enrolled during active disease. The donor label of this sample is uncertain.

The V gene is TRBV5-1, the J gene TRBJ2-5, with 7 bases that match TRBD2. Germline V gene lookup returns CDR1 SGHRS and CDR2 YFSETQ. The CDR3 covers 15 residues. V trimming: 1 base; J trimming: 6 bases; junction bases outside the gene matches: 9. The CDR3 reads CASSLSLAVQQTQYF. CDR3 nucleotides: TGCGCCAGCAGCTTGTCGCTAGCGGTACAGCAGACCCAGTACTTC.

The CDR3 spells CASTNRLNTEAFF. The CDR3 region has the DNA TGTGCCAGTACGAATAGATTGAACACTGAAGCTTTCTTT. This chain links TRBV19 with TRBJ1-1; no firm D call. This CDR3 region has 13 residues. Trimming took off 7 bases at V and 0 bases at J, with 9 bases between the two ends. CDR1 and CDR2 (germline): LNHDA, SQIVND (reference sequence).

The genes are TRBV6-4 and TRBJ1-2; 7 bases fit TRBD1. The germline CDR1 and CDR2 sequences are MRHNA and SNTAGT. The CDR3 loop spans 16 amino acids. V gave up 6 bases and J gave up 6 bases; unmatched junction bases: 16. The CDR3 loop is CASSSTALLGGHGYTF. CDR3 coding DNA: TGTGCCAGCAGCTCCACGGCCTTGTTAGGGGGCCATGGCTACACCTTC.

The CDR3 here is CASGLAGGETQYF. CDR3 in DNA: TGTGCCAGCGGGCTAGCGGGAGGAGAGACCCAGTACTTC. V usage is TRBV7-9 and J usage is TRBJ2-5, with TRBD2 matching over 11 bases. The V and J ends lost 8 bases and 4 bases, in that order; junction bases with no gene match: 3. CDR1 and CDR2 from the germline V gene are SEHNR and FQNEAQ (reference sequence). This CDR3 is built from 13 residues.

The V gene is TRBV6-1, the J gene TRBJ1-5, with 9 bases that match TRBD1. This CDR3 is 17 amino acids long. CDR1 is MNHNS and CDR2 is SASEGT in the germline V gene. Losses at the gene ends were 3 bases for V and 4 bases for J; bases not matched to a gene: 10. CDR3 sequence reads: CASSDTTGGPNNQPQHF. The CDR3 DNA sequence: TGTGCCAGCAGTGATACAACAGGGGGCCCTAATAATCAGCCCCAGCATTTT.

This chain uses TRBV11-3 with TRBJ2-6, with 7 bases lining up with TRBD1. The V segment lost 10 bases and the J segment 2 bases; nucleotides outside the gene matches: 5. CDR1 and CDR2 from the germline V gene are SGHNT and YENEEA. The CDR3 consists of 14 residues. The CDR3 region is CATKQGTGANVLTF. As DNA, the CDR3 is TGTGCCACCAAACAGGGGACTGGGGCCAACGTCCTGACTTTC.

CDR3: CASSYSYYFTEAFF. DNA of the CDR3: TGTGCCAGCAGTTATTCTTACTACTTCACTGAAGCTTTCTTT. The genes are TRBV6-5 and TRBJ1-1; D remains unclear. Germline V lookup: CDR1 MNHEY, CDR2 SVGAGI. Trimming stripped 3 bases from V and 4 bases from J, with 12 bases between. CDR3 length: 14 residues.

The chain recombines TRBV5-1 with TRBJ2-2; the match to TRBD2 covers 13 bases. This CDR3 region has 17 residues. V lost 4 bases to trimming and J lost 4 bases; unmatched junction nucleotides: 7. In germline, CDR1 is SGHRS, CDR2 YFSETQ. CDR3 in DNA: TGCGCCAGCAGCGGGGGGACTAGCGGGGATCGCACCGGGGAGCTGTTTTTT. It is translated as CASSGGTSGDRTGELFF.

The genes are TRBV23-1 and TRBJ2-5; D gene uncertain. TRBV23-1 is reported as an ORF; its role is uncertain. The V and J ends lost 3 bases and 7 bases respectively, with 9 bases between them. The CDR3 contains 12 residues. The CDR3 region has the DNA TGCGCCAGCAGTCACGACCAGGCGACCCAGTACTTC. Encoded protein: CASSHDQATQYF.

The chain carries TRBV10-3 and TRBJ2-7; 13 bases match TRBD2. CDR1 ENHRY and CDR2 SYGVKD come from the germline V gene. CDR3 size: 17 residues. With V trimmed by 4 bases and J by 0 bases, 6 bases remained unmatched. The chain's CDR3 is CAISAGLAGISSYEQYF. CDR3 nucleotides: TGTGCCATCAGTGCGGGACTAGCGGGGATATCCTCCTACGAGCAGTACTTC.

This rearrangement joins TRBV29-1 to TRBJ2-5; possibly TRBD2 for D (5 bases). The germline CDR1 and CDR2 sequences are SQVTM and ANQGSEA. Between the trimmed V and J ends, which lost 5 bases and 4 bases, there was a span of 8 bases. This CDR3 spans 11 amino acids. CDR3 loop: CSVREGETQYF. In DNA, the CDR3 is TGCAGCGTTCGTGAGGGAGAGACCCAGTACTTC.

The CDR3 reads CASSKTGGRDEKLFF. Here the CDR3 DNA reads TGTGCCAGTAGTAAGACAGGGGGTCGGGATGAAAAACTGTTTTTT. This chain links TRBV19 with TRBJ1-4; 9 bases fit TRBD1. CDR3 length equals 15 residues. CDR1 LNHDA and CDR2 SQIVND come from the germline V gene (reference sequence). Trimming removed 4 bases from V and 6 bases from J; junction bases left unmatched: 6.

A single count supports this clone. J is TRBJ2-7 and V is TRBV5-6; TRBD1 matches 7 bases. This CDR3 is built from 15 residues. Germline values: CDR1 SGHDT, CDR2 YYEEEE. V dropped 4 bases and J dropped 7; count of bases not matched to a gene: 14. CDR3 nucleotide sequence: TGTGCCAGCAGCCCGAGGGGGCCGACATCGGGGGAGCAGTACTTC. It is translated as CASSPRGPTSGEQYF.

The chain combines TRBV7-9 with TRBJ1-2; tentatively, D is TRBD1 (6 bases). The length of the CDR3 is 14 residues. Trimming removed 5 bases at V and 4 bases at J, with 14 bases between. Germline V gene data show CDR1 as SEHNR and CDR2 as FQNEAQ (reference sequence). The chain's CDR3 is CASSVGGLSYGYTF. The DNA for the CDR3 is TGTGCCAGCAGCGTAGGGGGACTGAGCTATGGCTACACCTTC.

The gene calls are TRBV19 and TRBJ1-1; TRBD1 aligns across 7 bases. Germline V CDR1 and CDR2: LNHDA, SQIVND (reference sequence). This CDR3 region has 13 residues. Trimming at V came to 7 bases and at J to 4 bases, leaving 6 bases not matched to a gene. CDR3 sequence reads: CASKTTGSTEAFF. In DNA, the CDR3 is TGTGCCAGTAAAACGACAGGGAGCACTGAAGCTTTCTTT.

The V gene is TRBV29-1, the J gene TRBJ1-2, with 7 bases that match TRBD1. The CDR3 spans 13 residues. Germline loops: CDR1 SQVTM, CDR2 ANQGSEA. Trimming cost V 1 base and J 3 bases; bases outside gene matches: 2. In DNA, the CDR3 is TGCAGCGTTGAAGGTGGGACAGACTATGGCTACACCTTC. Translated, it gives CSVEGGTDYGYTF.

This clone was seen just once. V usage is TRBV25-1 and J usage is TRBJ1-1; D not resolved. This CDR3 contains 13 residues. The germline V and J ends were trimmed by 5 bases and 0 bases, with 7 bases remaining between them. CDR1 is MGHDK and CDR2 is SYGVNS in the germline V gene. In DNA form, the CDR3 reads TGTGCCAGCAGTCCGGGTGTGAACACTGAAGCTTTCTTT. It specifies CASSPGVNTEAFF.

The chain employs TRBV11-1 and TRBJ1-2; D unclear. Germline assignment: CDR1 SGHAT and CDR2 FQDESV (reference sequence). The CDR3 runs 14 residues. Trimming took 4 bases from V and 6 from J, leaving 15 bases between them. The chain's CDR3 is CASSSGNHQDGYTF. CDR3 bases: TGTGCCAGCAGCTCGGGGAACCATCAAGATGGCTACACCTTC.

The rearrangement uses TRBV3-1 (or the pseudogene TRBV3-2) and TRBJ1-5; 12 bases are a match to TRBD1. Germline V CDR1 and CDR2: LGHDT, YNNKEL (reference sequence). The V gene end was trimmed by 4 bases and the J gene end by 7 bases; junction bases not matched to a gene: 5. This CDR3 has 15 amino acids. CDR3 nucleotide sequence: TGTGCCAGCAGCCCCGGGACAGGGGGCGCCCAGCCCCAGCATTTT. Its protein is CASSPGTGGAQPQHF.

J is TRBJ1-1 and V is TRBV19; 7 nucleotides agree with TRBD1. The CDR3 is 13 amino acids. Germline V gives CDR1 LNHDA, CDR2 SQIVND (reference sequence). J lost 4 bases, V lost 5 bases, and 4 bases had no gene match. The CDR3 nucleotides are TGTGCCAGTAGTTCCCAGGGGGGCACTGAAGCTTTCTTT. This gives the protein CASSSQGGTEAFF.

The chain recombines TRBV29-1 with TRBJ2-6; D is undetermined. The germline V and J ends were trimmed by 6 bases and 0 bases, with 3 bases remaining between them. Germline CDR1 reads SQVTM; CDR2 reads ANQGSEA. There are 12 residues in the CDR3. The DNA of the CDR3 is TGCAGCGTCTACTCTGGGGCCAACGTCCTGACTTTC. Its protein product is CSVYSGANVLTF.

This chain uses TRBV3-1 (or the pseudogene TRBV3-2) with TRBJ1-3; D gene ambiguous. The CDR3 covers 12 residues. V lost 4 bases and J lost 5, with 6 bases in between. Germline CDR1 reads LGHDT; CDR2 reads YNNKEL (reference sequence). The CDR3: CASSPDRNTIYF. For the CDR3, the DNA is TGTGCCAGCAGCCCCGACAGAAACACCATATATTTT.